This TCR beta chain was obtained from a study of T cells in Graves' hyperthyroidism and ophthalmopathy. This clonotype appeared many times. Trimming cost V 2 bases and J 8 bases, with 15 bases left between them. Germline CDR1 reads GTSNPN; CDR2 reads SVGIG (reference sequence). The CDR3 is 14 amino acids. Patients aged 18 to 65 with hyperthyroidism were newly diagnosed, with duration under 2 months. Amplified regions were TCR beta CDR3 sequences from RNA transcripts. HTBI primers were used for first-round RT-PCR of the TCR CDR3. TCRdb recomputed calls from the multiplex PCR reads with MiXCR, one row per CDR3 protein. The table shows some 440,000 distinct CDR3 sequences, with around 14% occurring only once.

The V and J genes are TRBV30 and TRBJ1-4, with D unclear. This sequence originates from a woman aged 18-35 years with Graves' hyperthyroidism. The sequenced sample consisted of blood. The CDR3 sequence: CAWSTKDLSEKLFF. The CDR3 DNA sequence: TGTGCCTGGAGTACGAAGGATTTATCGGAAAAACTGTTTTTT.